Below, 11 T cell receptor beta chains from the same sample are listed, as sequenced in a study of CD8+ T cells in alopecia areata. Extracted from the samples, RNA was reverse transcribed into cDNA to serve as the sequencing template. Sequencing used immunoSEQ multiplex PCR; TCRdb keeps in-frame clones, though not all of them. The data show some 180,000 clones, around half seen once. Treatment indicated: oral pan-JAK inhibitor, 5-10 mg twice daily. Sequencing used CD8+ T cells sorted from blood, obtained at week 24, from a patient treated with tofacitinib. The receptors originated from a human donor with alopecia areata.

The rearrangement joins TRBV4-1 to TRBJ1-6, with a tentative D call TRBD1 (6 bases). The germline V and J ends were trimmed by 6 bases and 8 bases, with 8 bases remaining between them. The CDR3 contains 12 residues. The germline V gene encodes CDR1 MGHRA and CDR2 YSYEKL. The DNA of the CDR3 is TGCGCCAGCAGGTCAGGGGATTCACCCCTCCACTTT. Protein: CASRSGDSPLHF.

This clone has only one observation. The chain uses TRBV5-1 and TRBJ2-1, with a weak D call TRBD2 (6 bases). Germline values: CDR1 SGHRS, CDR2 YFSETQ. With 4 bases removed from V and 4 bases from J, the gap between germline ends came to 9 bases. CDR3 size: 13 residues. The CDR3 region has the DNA TGCGCCAGCAGCGAACGGGGGTACAATGAGCAGTTCTTC. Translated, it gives CASSERGYNEQFF.

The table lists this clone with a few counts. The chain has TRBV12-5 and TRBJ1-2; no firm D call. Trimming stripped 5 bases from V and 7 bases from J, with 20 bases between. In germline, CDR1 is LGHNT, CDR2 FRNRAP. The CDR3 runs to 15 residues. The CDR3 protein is CASGPDPAQTGGYTF. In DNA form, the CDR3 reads TGTGCTAGTGGTCCTGACCCCGCTCAAACGGGTGGCTACACCTTC. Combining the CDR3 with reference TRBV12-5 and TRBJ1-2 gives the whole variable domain DARVTQTPRHKVTEMGQEVTMRCQPILGHNTVFWYRQTMMQGLELLAYFRNRAPLDDSGMPKDRFSAEMPDATLATLKIQPSEPRDSAVYFCASGPDPAQTGGYTFGSGTRLTVV.

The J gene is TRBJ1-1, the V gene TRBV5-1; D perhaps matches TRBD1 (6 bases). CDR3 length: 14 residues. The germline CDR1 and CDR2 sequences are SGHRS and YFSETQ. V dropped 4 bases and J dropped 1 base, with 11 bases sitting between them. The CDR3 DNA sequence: TGCGCCAGCAGCATACAGGGTTCGAACACTGAAGCTTTCTTT. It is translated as CASSIQGSNTEAFF.

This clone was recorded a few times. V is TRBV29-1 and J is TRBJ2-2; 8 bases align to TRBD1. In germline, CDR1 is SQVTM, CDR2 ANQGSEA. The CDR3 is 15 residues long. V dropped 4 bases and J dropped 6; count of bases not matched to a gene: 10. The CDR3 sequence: CSVAGQGGWSGELFF. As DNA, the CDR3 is TGCAGCGTTGCTGGACAGGGAGGATGGTCCGGGGAGCTGTTTTTT.

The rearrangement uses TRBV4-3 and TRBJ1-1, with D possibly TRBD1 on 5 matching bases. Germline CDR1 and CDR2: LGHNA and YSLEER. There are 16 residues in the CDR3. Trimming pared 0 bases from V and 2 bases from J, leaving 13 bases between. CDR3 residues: CASSQDRIGDNTEAFF. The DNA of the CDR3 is TGCGCCAGCAGCCAAGATCGAATAGGGGATAACACTGAAGCTTTCTTT.

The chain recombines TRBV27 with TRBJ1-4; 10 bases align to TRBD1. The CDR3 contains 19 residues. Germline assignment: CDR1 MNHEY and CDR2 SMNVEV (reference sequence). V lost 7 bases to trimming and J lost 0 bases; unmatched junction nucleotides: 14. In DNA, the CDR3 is TGTGCCAGCAAGACTCTAGACAGGGGGCGTTTTTCAACTAATGAAAAACTGTTTTTT. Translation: CASKTLDRGRFSTNEKLFF.

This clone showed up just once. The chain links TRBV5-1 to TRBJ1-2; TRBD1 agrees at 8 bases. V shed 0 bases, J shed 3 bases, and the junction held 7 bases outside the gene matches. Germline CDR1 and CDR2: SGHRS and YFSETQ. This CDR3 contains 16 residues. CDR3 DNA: TGCGCCAGCAGCTTGGCCCAGGGGGCGCTCGACTATGGCTACACCTTC. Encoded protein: CASSLAQGALDYGYTF.

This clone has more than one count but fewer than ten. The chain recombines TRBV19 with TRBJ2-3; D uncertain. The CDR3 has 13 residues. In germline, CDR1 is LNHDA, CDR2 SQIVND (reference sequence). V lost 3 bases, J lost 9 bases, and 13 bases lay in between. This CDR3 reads CASSIGPGETQYF. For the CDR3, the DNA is TGTGCCAGTAGTATTGGGCCAGGAGAGACGCAGTATTTT.

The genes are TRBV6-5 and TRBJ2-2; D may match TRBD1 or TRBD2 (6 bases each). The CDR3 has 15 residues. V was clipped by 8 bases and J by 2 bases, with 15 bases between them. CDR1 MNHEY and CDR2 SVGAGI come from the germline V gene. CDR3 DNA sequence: TGTGCCAGCGCACGGGGGACACCTAACACCGGGGAGCTGTTTTTT. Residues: CASARGTPNTGELFF.

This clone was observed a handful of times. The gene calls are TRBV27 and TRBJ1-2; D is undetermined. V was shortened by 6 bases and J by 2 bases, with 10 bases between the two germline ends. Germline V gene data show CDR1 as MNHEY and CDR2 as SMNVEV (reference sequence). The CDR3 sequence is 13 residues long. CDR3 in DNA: TGTGCCAGCAGAGCCGGGGAGAACTATGGCTACACCTTC. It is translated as CASRAGENYGYTF.